The rows below give T cell receptor beta chains drawn from one sample of a study of blood T cell repertoires in COVID-19. Clones were sequenced by immunoSEQ multiplex PCR, and TCRdb holds only the in-frame ones, with some missing. The sample holds around 95,000 clones, more than 65% seen once. Sequencing input: peripheral blood. These receptors all come from a woman aged 80 or over with acute or convalescent COVID-19. Each CDR3 is given with its conserved first and last residue. A D gene is named only where the DNA matches it firmly. The size entry is marked missing in some rows and otherwise reads once, few, many or a size class.

j_call clone_size v_call d_call cdr3_nt cdr3_aa
TRBJ2-1 - TRBV13 - TGTGCCAGCAGCGGGCCGCCCTCCTACAATGAGCAGTTCTTC CASSGPPSYNEQFF
TRBJ1-3 - TRBV18 TRBD1 TGTGCCAGCTCACCGCGACAGGGCTCCGCTGGAAACACCATATATTTT CASSPRQGSAGNTIYF
TRBJ1-1 - TRBV3-1/TRBV3-2 TRBD1 TGTGCCAGCAGCCAAGCCCAGGGGGCGAACACTGAAGCTTTCTTT CASSQAQGANTEAFF
TRBJ1-2 - TRBV2 TRBD1 TGTGCCAGCACCCGAGGGTCGCGGACAGGGCCCGGCTACACCTTC CASTRGSRTGPGYTF
TRBJ1-1 - TRBV10-3 - TGTGCCATCAGTGAGAGGGGTGACACTGAAGCTTTCTTT CAISERGDTEAFF
TRBJ2-3 - TRBV5-1 TRBD2 TGCGCCAGCAGCTTGGGAAGCGGGGGGGCGAGAGATACGCAGTATTTT CASSLGSGGARDTQYF
TRBJ1-2 - TRBV19 - TGTGCCAGTACTAGATCGCTGGCTAACTATGGCTACACCTTC CASTRSLANYGYTF
TRBJ1-1 - TRBV2 - TGTGCCAGCAAGCGAGAAAGCAGGGGAGATCACACTGAAGCTTTCTTT CASKRESRGDHTEAFF
TRBJ2-5 - TRBV7-9 TRBD2 TGTGCCAGCAGCTCAAACAGCGGGGGCGGAGAGACCCAGTACTTC CASSSNSGGGETQYF
TRBJ2-2 - TRBV5-4 - TGTGCCAGCAGCGCGGACTCCCCAAGGAACACCGGGGAGCTGTTTTTT CASSADSPRNTGELFF
TRBJ1-4 - TRBV18 - TGTGCCAGCTCACAACAACAGAATGAAAAACTGTTTTTT CASSQQQNEKLFF
TRBJ1-5 - TRBV6-2/TRBV6-3 TRBD1 TGTGCCAGCAGTGACGGGACAGCTAAAAATCAGCCCCAGCATTTT CASSDGTAKNQPQHF
TRBJ2-4 - TRBV7-2 TRBD1 TGTGCCAGCAGCTTAGCGAGACAGGGTAACATTCAGTACTTC CASSLARQGNIQYF
TRBJ1-5 few TRBV28 - TGTGCCAGCAGTCCACTTCCGGGCCTTCATCCATCAGCGGGCAATCAGCCCCAGCATTTT CASSPLPGLHPSAGNQPQHF
TRBJ1-4 - TRBV18 TRBD1 TGTGCCAGCTCGTCCGGACAGGAGGAAAAACTGTTTTTT CASSSGQEEKLFF
TRBJ1-1 - TRBV21-1 - TGTGCCAGCAGCAATAGAGGACAGGGGGCTAGTACTGAAGCTTTCTTT CASSNRGQGASTEAFF
TRBJ1-1 - TRBV15 TRBD1 TGTGCCACCAGGCAAACAGGGGGCAGAGGGAACACTGAAGCTTTCTTT CATRQTGGRGNTEAFF
TRBJ2-1 - TRBV7-9 TRBD1 TGTGCCAGCAGCTCAACAGGGGCACGGAATGAGCAGTTCTTC CASSSTGARNEQFF
TRBJ2-1 few TRBV18 TRBD1 TGTGCCAGCTCGGCAGGGGGCAATGAGCAGTTCTTC CASSAGGNEQFF
TRBJ2-3 - TRBV2 - TGTGCCAGCACTGGCGGGGGCGGCACAGATACGCAGTATTTT CASTGGGGTDTQYF
TRBJ1-1 - TRBV28 - TGTGCCAGCAGGGGAGTTAACACTGAAGCTTTCTTT CASRGVNTEAFF
TRBJ2-7 - TRBV19 - TGTGCCAGTAGTTTTAGGGGCGAGCAGTACTTC CASSFRGEQYF
TRBJ2-1 - TRBV5-1 TRBD2 TGCGCCAGCAAGCCCGCCCCTGAGCGGGGGGGCAATGAGCAGTTCTTC CASKPAPERGGNEQFF
TRBJ1-1 - TRBV18 - TGTGCCAGCTCACCACAGGGAGGCAGCACTGAAGCTTTCTTT CASSPQGGSTEAFF
TRBJ2-5 - TRBV7-6 - TGTGCCAGCAGCTTAGCGGGCAGGGGGGAAGAGACCCAGTACTTC CASSLAGRGEETQYF